This entry features one TCR beta chain sequence. These data belong to a study of regulatory T cells in long-lasting Graves disease. Time point meaning: persistent/refractory GD, antithyroid drugs over 5 years with positive TRAb. Construction of the TCR library relied on RNA isolated from PBMCs. HTBI primers from iRepertoire and Arm-PCR of CDR3 regions yielded the TCR beta libraries. TCRdb re-derived calls from the multiplex PCR reads in MiXCR, one entry per CDR3 protein. The sample includes 600,000 to 850,000 distinct CDR3 sequences, 30% of them seen just once. The V and J ends lost 6 bases and 2 bases respectively, with 23 bases between them. Germline V gives CDR1 MNHNS, CDR2 SASEGT. The CDR3 has 18 amino acids.

The chain has TRBV6-1 and TRBJ2-1; D may be TRBD1 (5 bases). The sequencing used peripheral blood mononuclear cells (PBMCs), collected when the disease was refractory, from a patient treated with antithyroid drugs. The sequence came from a female donor with Graves disease. CDR3 region: CASRHRLAILGAYNEQFF. For the CDR3, the DNA is TGTGCCAGCAGACACAGGCTCGCCATCTTAGGGGCCTACAATGAGCAGTTCTTC.